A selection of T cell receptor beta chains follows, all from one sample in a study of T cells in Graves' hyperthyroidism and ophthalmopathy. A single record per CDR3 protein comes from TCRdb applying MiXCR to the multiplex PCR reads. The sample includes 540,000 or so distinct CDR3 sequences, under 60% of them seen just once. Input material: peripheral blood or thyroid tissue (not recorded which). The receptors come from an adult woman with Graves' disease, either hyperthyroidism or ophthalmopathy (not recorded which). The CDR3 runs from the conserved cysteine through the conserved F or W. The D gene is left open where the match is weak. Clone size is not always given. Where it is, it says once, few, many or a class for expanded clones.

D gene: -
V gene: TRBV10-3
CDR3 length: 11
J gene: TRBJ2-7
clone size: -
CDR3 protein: CAIGPSYEQYF
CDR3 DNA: TGTGCCATCGGGCCTTCCTACGAGCAGTACTTC

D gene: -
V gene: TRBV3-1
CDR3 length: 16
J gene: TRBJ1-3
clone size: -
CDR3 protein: CASSQGWGAAGNTIYF
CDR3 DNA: TGTGCCAGCAGCCAAGGGTGGGGGGCCGCTGGAAACACCATATATTTT

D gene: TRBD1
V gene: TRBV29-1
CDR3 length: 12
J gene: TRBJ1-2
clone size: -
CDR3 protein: CSGHDRGLGYTF
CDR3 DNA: TGCAGCGGCCATGACAGGGGGTTAGGCTACACCTTC

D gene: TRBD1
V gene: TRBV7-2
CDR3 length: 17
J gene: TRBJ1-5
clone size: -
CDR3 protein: CASTSYPGQGVGQPQHF
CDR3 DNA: TGTGCCAGCACCTCTTACCCGGGACAGGGAGTTGGGCAGCCCCAGCATTTT

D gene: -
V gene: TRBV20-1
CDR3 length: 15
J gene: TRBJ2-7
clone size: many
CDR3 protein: CSARAPSRSSYEQYF
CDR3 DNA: TGCAGTGCTAGAGCCCCTAGCAGAAGCTCCTACGAGCAGTACTTC

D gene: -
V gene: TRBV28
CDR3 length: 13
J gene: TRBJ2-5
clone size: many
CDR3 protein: CASRTRVQETQYF
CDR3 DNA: TGTGCCAGCAGAACGCGGGTACAAGAGACCCAGTACTTC

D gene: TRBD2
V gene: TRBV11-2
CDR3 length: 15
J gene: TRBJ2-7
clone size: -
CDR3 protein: CASSLLGGRAYEQYF
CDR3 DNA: TGTGCCAGCAGCCTCCTGGGCGGGAGGGCCTACGAGCAGTACTTC

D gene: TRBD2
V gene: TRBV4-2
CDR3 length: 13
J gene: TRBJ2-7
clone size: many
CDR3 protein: CASSLLAGEEQYF
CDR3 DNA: TGTGCCAGCAGCTTACTAGCGGGGGAAGAGCAGTACTTC

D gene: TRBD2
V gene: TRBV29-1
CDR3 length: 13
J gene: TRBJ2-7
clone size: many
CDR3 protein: CSVDSSGTPEQYF
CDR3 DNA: TGCAGCGTTGATTCGAGCGGGACCCCCGAGCAGTACTTC

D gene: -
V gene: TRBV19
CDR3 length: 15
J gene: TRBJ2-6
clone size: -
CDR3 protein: CATRGKNTGANVLTF
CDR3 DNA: TGTGCCACTAGGGGAAAGAACACCGGGGCCAACGTCCTGACTTTC

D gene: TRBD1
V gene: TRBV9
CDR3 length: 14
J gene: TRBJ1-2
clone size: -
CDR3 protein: CASSEGQGAYGYTF
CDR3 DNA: TGTGCCAGCAGCGAGGGACAGGGGGCGTATGGCTACACCTTC

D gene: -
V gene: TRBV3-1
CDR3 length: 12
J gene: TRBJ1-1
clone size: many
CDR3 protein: CASSLGTNEAFF
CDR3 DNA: TGTGCCAGCAGCCTTGGAACAAATGAAGCTTTCTTT

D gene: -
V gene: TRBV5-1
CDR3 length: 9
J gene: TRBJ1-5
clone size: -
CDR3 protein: CASSLPQHF
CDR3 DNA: TGCGCCAGCAGCTTGCCCCAGCATTTT

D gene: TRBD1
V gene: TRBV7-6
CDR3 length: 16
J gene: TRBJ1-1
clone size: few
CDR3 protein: CASSQGTGGVNTEAFF
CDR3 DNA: TGCGCCAGCAGCCAAGGGACAGGGGGCGTAAACACTGAAGCTTTCTTT

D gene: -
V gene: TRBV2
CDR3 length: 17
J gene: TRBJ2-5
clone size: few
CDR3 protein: CASSQGAVLIIQETQYF
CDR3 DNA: TGTGCCAGCAGCCAAGGGGCGGTTTTAATCATACAAGAGACCCAGTACTTC

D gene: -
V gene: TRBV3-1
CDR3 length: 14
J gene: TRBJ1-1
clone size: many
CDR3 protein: CASSQRQVNTEAFF
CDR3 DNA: TGTGCCAGCAGCCAGCGACAGGTGAACACTGAAGCTTTCTTT

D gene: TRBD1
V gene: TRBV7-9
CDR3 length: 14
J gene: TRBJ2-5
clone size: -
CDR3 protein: CASSPRGLSETQYF
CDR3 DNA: TGTGCCAGCAGCCCCAGGGGGCTGTCGGAGACCCAGTACTTC

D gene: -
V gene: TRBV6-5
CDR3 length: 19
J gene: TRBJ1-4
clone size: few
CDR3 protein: CASSYSRPTGAGTGEKLFF
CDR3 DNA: TGTGCCAGCAGTTACTCTCGCCCTACGGGCGCGGGCACTGGTGAAAAACTGTTTTTT

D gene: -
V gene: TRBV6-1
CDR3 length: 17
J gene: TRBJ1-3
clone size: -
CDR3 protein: CASTGGTFRRPGNTIYF
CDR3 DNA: TGTGCCAGCACCGGGGGGACATTCAGACGGCCAGGAAACACCATATATTTT

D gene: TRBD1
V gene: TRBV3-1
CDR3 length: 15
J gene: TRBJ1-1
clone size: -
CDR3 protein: CASSQGTVAATEAFF
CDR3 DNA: TGTGCCAGCAGCCAGGGGACAGTTGCGGCCACTGAAGCTTTCTTT

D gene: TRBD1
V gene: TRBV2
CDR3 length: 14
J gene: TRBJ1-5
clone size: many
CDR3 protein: CASSESDRGQPQHF
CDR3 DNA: TGTGCCAGCAGTGAGAGCGACAGGGGCCAGCCCCAGCATTTT

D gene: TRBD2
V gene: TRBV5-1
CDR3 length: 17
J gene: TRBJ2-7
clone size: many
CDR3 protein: CASSLDGGSGSIYEQYF
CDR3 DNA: TGCGCCAGCAGCCTTGATGGGGGCAGCGGGAGTATCTACGAGCAGTACTTC

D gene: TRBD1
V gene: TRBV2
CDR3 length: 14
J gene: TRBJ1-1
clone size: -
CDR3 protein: CASFDRGVNTEAFF
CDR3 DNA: TGTGCCAGCTTTGACAGGGGGGTGAACACTGAAGCTTTCTTT

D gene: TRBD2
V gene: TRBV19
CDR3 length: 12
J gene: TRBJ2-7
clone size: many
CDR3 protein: CASRGLAGEQYF
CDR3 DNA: TGTGCCAGTAGGGGACTAGCTGGCGAGCAGTACTTC

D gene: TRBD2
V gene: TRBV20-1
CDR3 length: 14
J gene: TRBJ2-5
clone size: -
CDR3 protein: CSASPRESWETQYF
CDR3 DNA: TGCAGTGCTAGTCCGCGGGAGAGCTGGGAGACCCAGTACTTC

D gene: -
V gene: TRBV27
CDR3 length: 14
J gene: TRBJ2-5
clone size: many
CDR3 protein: CASSPRAGQETQYF
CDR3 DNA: TGTGCCAGCAGTCCCCGGGCGGGGCAAGAGACCCAGTACTTC

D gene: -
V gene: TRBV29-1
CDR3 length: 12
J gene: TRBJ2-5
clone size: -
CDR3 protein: CSVPNGAGAQYF
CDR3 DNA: TGCAGCGTTCCAAACGGGGCTGGGGCCCAGTACTTC

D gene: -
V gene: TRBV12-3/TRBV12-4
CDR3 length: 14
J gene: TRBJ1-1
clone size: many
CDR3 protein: CASSSSGALTEAFF
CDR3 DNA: TGTGCCAGCAGTTCCTCGGGGGCTCTCACTGAAGCTTTCTTT

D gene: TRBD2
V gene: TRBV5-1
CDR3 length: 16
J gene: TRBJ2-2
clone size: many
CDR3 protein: CASSFRLAGAVGELFF
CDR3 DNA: TGCGCCAGCAGCTTTCGCCTAGCGGGAGCGGTCGGGGAGCTGTTTTTT

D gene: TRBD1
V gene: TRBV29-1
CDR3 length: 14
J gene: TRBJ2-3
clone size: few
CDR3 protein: CSVAGQGSQDTQYF
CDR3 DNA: TGCAGCGTTGCCGGACAGGGGAGTCAAGATACGCAGTATTTT

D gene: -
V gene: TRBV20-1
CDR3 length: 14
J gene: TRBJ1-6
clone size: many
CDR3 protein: CSARIGLRNSPLHF
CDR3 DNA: TGCAGTGCTAGGATCGGCCTCAGAAATTCACCCCTCCACTTT

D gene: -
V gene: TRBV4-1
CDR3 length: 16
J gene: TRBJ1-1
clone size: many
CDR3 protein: CASSNRIQAKDTEAFF
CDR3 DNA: TGCGCCAGCAGCAATCGAATCCAGGCGAAGGACACTGAAGCTTTCTTT

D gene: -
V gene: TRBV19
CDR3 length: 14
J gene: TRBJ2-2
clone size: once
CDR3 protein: CASSIGQYTGELFF
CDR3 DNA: TGTGCCAGTAGTATAGGGCAGTACACTGGGGAGCTGTTTTTT

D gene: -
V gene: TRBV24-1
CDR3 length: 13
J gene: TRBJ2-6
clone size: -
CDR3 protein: CASSEGWANVLTF
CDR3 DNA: TGTGCCAGCAGCGAGGGCTGGGCCAACGTCCTGACTTTC

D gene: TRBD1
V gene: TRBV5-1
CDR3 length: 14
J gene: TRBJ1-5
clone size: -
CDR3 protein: CASSKDRGGQPQHF
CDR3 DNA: TGCGCCAGCAGCAAGGACAGGGGAGGACAGCCCCAGCATTTT

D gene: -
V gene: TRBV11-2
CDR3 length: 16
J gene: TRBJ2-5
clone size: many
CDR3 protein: CASSLVARREVQTQYF
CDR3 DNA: TGTGCCAGCAGCTTAGTTGCTCGCAGGGAGGTGCAGACCCAGTACTTC

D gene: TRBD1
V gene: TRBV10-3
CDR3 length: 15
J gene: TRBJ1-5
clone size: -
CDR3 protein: CAISGDRDRGETQHF
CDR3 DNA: TGTGCCATCAGTGGGGACCGGGACAGGGGAGAGACCCAGCATTTT

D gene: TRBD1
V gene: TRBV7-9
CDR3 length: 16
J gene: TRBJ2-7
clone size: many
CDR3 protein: CASSLLVWGQGYEQYF
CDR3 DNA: TGTGCCAGCAGCTTACTTGTGTGGGGACAGGGATACGAGCAGTACTTC

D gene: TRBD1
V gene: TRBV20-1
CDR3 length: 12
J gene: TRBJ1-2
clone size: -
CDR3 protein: CSAIQGIYGYTF
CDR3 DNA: TGCAGTGCTATACAGGGGATTTATGGCTACACCTTC

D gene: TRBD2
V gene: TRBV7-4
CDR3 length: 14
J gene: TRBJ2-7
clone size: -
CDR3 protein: CASSLSGGDYEQYF
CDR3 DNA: TGTGCCAGCAGCCTTAGCGGGGGAGACTACGAGCAGTACTTC

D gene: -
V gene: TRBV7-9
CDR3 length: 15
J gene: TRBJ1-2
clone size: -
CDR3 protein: CASSSTVNSNYGYTF
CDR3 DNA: TGTGCCAGCAGCTCAACAGTGAATTCTAACTATGGCTACACCTTC

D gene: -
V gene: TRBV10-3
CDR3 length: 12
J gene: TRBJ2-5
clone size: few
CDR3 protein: CAISDVQETQYF
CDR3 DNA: TGTGCCATCAGTGACGTCCAAGAGACCCAGTACTTC

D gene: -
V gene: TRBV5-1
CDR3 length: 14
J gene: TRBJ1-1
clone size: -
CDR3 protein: CASSGDQENTEAFF
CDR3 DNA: TGCGCCAGCAGCGGGGATCAGGAGAACACTGAAGCTTTCTTT

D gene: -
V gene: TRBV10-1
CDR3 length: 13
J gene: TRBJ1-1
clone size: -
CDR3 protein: CASTESTDTEAFF
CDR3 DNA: TGCGCCAGCACGGAGAGCACGGACACTGAAGCTTTCTTT

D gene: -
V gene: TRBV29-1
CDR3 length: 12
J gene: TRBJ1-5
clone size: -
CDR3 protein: CSGQNRNQPQHF
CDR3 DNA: TGCAGCGGCCAAAACAGGAATCAGCCCCAGCATTTT

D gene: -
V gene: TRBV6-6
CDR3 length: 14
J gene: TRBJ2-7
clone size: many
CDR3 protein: CASSYSGLSYEQYF
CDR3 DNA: TGTGCCAGCAGTTACTCGGGGCTCTCCTACGAGCAGTACTTC

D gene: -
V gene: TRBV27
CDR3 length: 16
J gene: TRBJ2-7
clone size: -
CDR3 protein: CASSMGSTLLTYEQYF
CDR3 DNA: TGTGCCAGCAGTATGGGCTCAACACTCCTGACCTACGAGCAGTACTTC

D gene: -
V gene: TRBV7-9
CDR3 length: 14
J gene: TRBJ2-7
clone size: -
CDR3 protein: CVSSLGVGTYEQYF
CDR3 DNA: TGTGTCAGCAGCTTAGGGGTGGGGACCTACGAGCAGTACTTC

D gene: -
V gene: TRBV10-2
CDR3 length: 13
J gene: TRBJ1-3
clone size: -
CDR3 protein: CATRQDPGNTIYF
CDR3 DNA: TGCGCCACCAGACAGGACCCTGGAAACACCATATATTTT

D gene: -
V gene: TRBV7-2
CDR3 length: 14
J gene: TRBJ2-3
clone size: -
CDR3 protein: CASSVVGGTDTQYF
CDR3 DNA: TGTGCCAGCAGCGTAGTGGGGGGCACAGATACGCAGTATTTT

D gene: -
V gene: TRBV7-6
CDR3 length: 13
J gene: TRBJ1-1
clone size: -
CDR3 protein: CASYFGGVTEAFF
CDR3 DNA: TGTGCCAGCTACTTCGGGGGGGTCACTGAAGCTTTCTTT

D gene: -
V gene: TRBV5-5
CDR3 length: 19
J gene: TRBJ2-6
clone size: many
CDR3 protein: CASITTRMGEMIGANVLTF
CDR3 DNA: TGTGCCAGCATCACAACCCGAATGGGAGAAATGATTGGGGCCAACGTCCTGACTTTC

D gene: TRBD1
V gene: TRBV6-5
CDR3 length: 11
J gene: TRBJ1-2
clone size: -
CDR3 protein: CASSRDRVETF
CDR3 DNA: TGTGCCAGCAGTCGGGACAGGGTCGAGACCTTC

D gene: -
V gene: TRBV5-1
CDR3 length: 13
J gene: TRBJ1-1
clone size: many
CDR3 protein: CASSFSMNTEAFF
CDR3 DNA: TGCGCCAGCAGCTTCTCGATGAACACTGAAGCTTTCTTT

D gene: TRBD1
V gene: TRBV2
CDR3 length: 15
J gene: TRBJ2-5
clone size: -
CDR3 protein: CASSPSGAGGVTQYF
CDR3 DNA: TGTGCCAGCAGCCCGTCCGGGGCAGGGGGAGTGACCCAGTACTTC

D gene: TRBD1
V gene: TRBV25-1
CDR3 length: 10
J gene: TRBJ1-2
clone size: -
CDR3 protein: CTTRGYGYTF
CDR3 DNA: TGTACCACCAGGGGGTATGGCTACACCTTC

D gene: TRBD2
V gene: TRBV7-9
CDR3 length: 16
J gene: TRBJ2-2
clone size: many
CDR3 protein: CASSLALAGGPGELFF
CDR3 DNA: TGTGCCAGCAGCTTAGCCCTAGCGGGAGGCCCCGGGGAGCTGTTTTTT

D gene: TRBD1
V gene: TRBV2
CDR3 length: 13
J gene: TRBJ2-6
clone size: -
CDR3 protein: CASERTGGGVLTF
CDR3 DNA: TGTGCCAGCGAGAGGACAGGGGGCGGCGTCCTGACTTTC

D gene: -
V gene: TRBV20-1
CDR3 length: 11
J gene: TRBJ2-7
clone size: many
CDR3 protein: CSAVNINEQYF
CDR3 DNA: TGCAGTGCTGTGAACATTAACGAGCAGTACTTC